This T cell receptor beta chain was sequenced in a study of blood T cell repertoires in COVID-19. Libraries were prepared by immunoSEQ multiplex PCR; TCRdb keeps only in-frame clonotypes and omits some of them. Counted here are about 140,000 clones, approximately 84% occurring once; the ten biggest clones make up roughly 3.4%. This clone was seen at least ten times. CDR3 length equals 15 residues. The V and J ends lost 6 bases and 1 base respectively, with 16 bases between them. Germline CDR1 and CDR2: ENHRY and SYGVKD. Sequencing was carried out using PBMCs or T cells enriched from blood (not recorded which). This receptor was taken from a woman aged 45-65 years with acute COVID-19. The gene calls are TRBV10-3 and TRBJ2-7, with D uncertain. DNA for the CDR3: TGTGCCATCAGGGAGAATCGAGCGCCTTCCTACGAGCAGTACTTC. Protein sequence: CAIRENRAPSYEQYF.